These 26 T cell receptor beta chains were sequenced from one sample in a study of blood T cell repertoires in COVID-19 (dated by TCRdb to 2018 to 2021). The receptor library was made with the immunoSEQ multiplex PCR assay. Entries here come from immuneACCESS through TCRdb and include only in-frame sequences with V and J called. Some clones fail to appear in such tables; in the studies checked, an unresolved V gene covers under half of the shortfall, and the cause of the remainder is unknown. The sample table records 20,000 to 30,000 clones; approximately 77% of these occur just once. Around 15% of the sample goes to the ten largest clones. Specimen: peripheral blood. Receptor source: a man older than 75 with active or convalescent COVID-19.

This chain connects TRBV6-2 or TRBV6-3 to TRBJ1-5; 8 nucleotides agree with TRBD1. The CDR3 runs 15 residues. The germline gives CDR1 MNHEY, CDR2 SVGEGT. V lost 4 bases and J lost 3; bases outside the gene matches: 5. The CDR3 DNA sequence: TGTGCCAGCAGTTCGGGACAGGCCGCCAATCAGCCCCAGCATTTT. It codes for CASSSGQAANQPQHF.

The chain carries TRBV18 and TRBJ2-7; D uncertain. V was pared by 6 bases and J by 1 base, with 13 bases between. CDR1 is KGHSH and CDR2 is LQKENI in the germline V gene. The CDR3 runs 14 residues. The CDR3 region is CASSPLDFSYEQYF. The CDR3, as DNA: TGTGCCAGCTCTCCTTTAGACTTTTCCTACGAGCAGTACTTC.

This chain connects TRBV28 to TRBJ1-2, with D unresolved. This CDR3 contains 16 residues. CDR1 and CDR2 from the germline V gene are MDHEN and SYDVKM. V gave up 5 bases and J gave up 4 bases, with 20 bases separating them. CDR3 sequence reads: CASSEVGGWMGYGYTF. The CDR3 DNA sequence: TGTGCCAGCAGTGAGGTGGGAGGGTGGATGGGCTATGGCTACACCTTC.

The V and J genes are TRBV7-2 and TRBJ1-6; 7 bases agree with TRBD1. The germline V gene has CDR1 SGHTA and CDR2 FQGNSA. CDR3 length: 17 residues. V shed 5 bases and J 10 bases; nucleotides not matched to a gene: 17. The CDR3 spells CASSGRGGRGLGSPLHF. The DNA of the CDR3 is TGTGCCAGCAGCGGGCGCGGGGGGAGGGGGCTCGGATCACCCCTCCACTTT.

V is TRBV2 and J is TRBJ2-1, with 10 bases matching TRBD2. CDR1 SNHLY and CDR2 FYNNEI come from the germline V gene. With V trimmed by 9 bases and J by 3 bases, 2 bases remained unmatched. CDR3 length: 13 residues. CDR3 bases: TGTGCCAGATCTAGCGGGAGCTACAATGAGCAGTTCTTC. This translates into CARSSGSYNEQFF. Full variable domain (remainder filled in from reference TRBV2 and TRBJ2-1): EPEVTQTPSHQVTQMGQEVILRCVPISNHLYFYWYRQILGQKVEFLVSFYNNEISEKSEIFDDQFSVERPDGSNFTLKIRSTKLEDSAMYFCARSSGSYNEQFFGPGTRLTVL.

J is TRBJ2-7 and V is TRBV4-3; 7 nucleotides agree with TRBD2. Looked up from germline, CDR1 is LGHNA and CDR2 is YSLEER. The CDR3 spans 15 residues. Trimming took 2 bases from V and 7 from J; bases not matched to a gene: 11. Here the CDR3 DNA reads TGCGCCAGCAGCCAATCCGTTGGACTAGTCCGAGAGCAGTACTTC. The encoded protein is CASSQSVGLVREQYF.

The chain links TRBV27 to TRBJ1-4; D remains ambiguous. The CDR3 is 11 residues long. V was shortened by 3 bases and J by 12 bases, with 8 bases between the two germline ends. Looked up from germline, CDR1 is MNHEY and CDR2 is SMNVEV (reference sequence). CDR3 protein: CASSFSGELFF. CDR3 bases: TGTGCCAGCAGTTTTAGCGGGGAACTGTTTTTT.

The chain combines TRBV2 with TRBJ2-1; D remains unclear. Trimming left V 5 bases short and J 0 bases short, with 11 bases between. The length of the CDR3 is 15 residues. Germline V lookup: CDR1 SNHLY, CDR2 FYNNEI. The CDR3 protein is CASSQTVSSYNEQFF. CDR3 in DNA: TGTGCCAGCAGTCAGACTGTGAGCTCCTACAATGAGCAGTTCTTC. Combining the CDR3 with reference TRBV2 and TRBJ2-1 gives the whole variable domain EPEVTQTPSHQVTQMGQEVILRCVPISNHLYFYWYRQILGQKVEFLVSFYNNEISEKSEIFDDQFSVERPDGSNFTLKIRSTKLEDSAMYFCASSQTVSSYNEQFFGPGTRLTVL.

V usage is TRBV4-3 and J usage is TRBJ2-1; D is undetermined. This CDR3 has 15 residues. The germline CDR1 and CDR2 sequences are LGHNA and YSLEER. V was clipped by 0 bases and J by 4 bases, with 10 bases between them. CDR3 sequence (DNA): TGCGCCAGCAGCCAAGATCTAGGCGGATACAATGAGCAGTTCTTC. This translates into CASSQDLGGYNEQFF.

The chain carries TRBV5-1 and TRBJ1-4; 7 bases align to TRBD1. This CDR3 has 15 residues. Germline V gives CDR1 SGHRS, CDR2 YFSETQ. V was clipped by 0 bases and J by 7 bases; unmatched bases: 6. The CDR3 region has the DNA TGCGCCAGCAGCTTGGCGGGAGGGGGCCGTGAAAAACTGTTTTTT. Protein: CASSLAGGGREKLFF. Using reference TRBV5-1 and TRBJ1-4 for the parts outside the CDR3, the full variable domain is KAGVTQTPRYLIKTRGQQVTLSCSPISGHRSVSWYQQTPGQGLQFLFEYFSETQRNKGNFPGRFSGRQFSNSRSEMNVSTLELGDSALYLCASSLAGGGREKLFFGSGTQLSVL.

The sample holds one count of this clone. This chain links TRBV5-1 with TRBJ2-5, with D possibly TRBD1 on 6 matching bases. The CDR3 consists of 14 residues. The V gene lost 2 bases and the J gene lost 4 bases, with 12 bases spanning the gap. CDR1 SGHRS and CDR2 YFSETQ come from the germline V gene. CDR3 sequence: CASSFKQGRETQYF. The CDR3 DNA reads TGCGCCAGCAGCTTTAAACAGGGCCGAGAGACCCAGTACTTC.

The rearrangement uses TRBV21-1 and TRBJ2-7; TRBD1 was called by the table and not checked on the DNA. TRBV21-1 is a pseudogene locus. The CDR3 contains 14 residues. CDR3 nucleotide sequence: TGTGCCAGCAGCAAAGGGGACAGAGACTACGAGCAGTACTTC. This gives the protein CASSKGDRDYEQYF.

The CDR3 coding sequence is TGTGCCAGCAGCTTAGGGACAGGGAGGGATCAGCCCCAGCATTTT. It codes for CASSLGTGRDQPQHF. V and J are TRBV7-8 and TRBJ1-5; the match to TRBD1 covers 8 bases. This CDR3 is 15 amino acids long. V lost 1 base to trimming and J lost 5 bases; unmatched junction nucleotides: 4. CDR1 is SGHVS, CDR2 FQNEAQ, per germline.

The V gene is TRBV6-6, the J gene TRBJ2-6; 7 bases are shared with TRBD2. The length of the CDR3 is 17 residues. V lost 5 bases and J lost 2; bases outside the gene matches: 9. Germline loops: CDR1 MNHNY, CDR2 SVGAGI (reference sequence). CDR3 DNA: TGTGCCAGCAGTCCCACCGGGACTACCGCTGGGGCCAACGTCCTGACTTTC. Protein sequence: CASSPTGTTAGANVLTF.

The genes are TRBV2 and TRBJ2-5, with no clear D. The CDR3 contains 15 residues. The germline V gene has CDR1 SNHLY and CDR2 FYNNEI. Trimming took 1 base from V and 0 from J, leaving 9 bases between them. CDR3 amino acids: CASSEGALYQETQYF. CDR3 nucleotides: TGTGCCAGCAGTGAAGGGGCCCTGTACCAAGAGACCCAGTACTTC.

The chain is built from TRBV4-1 and TRBJ2-7; D is perhaps TRBD2 (6 bases). The CDR3 contains 15 residues. Germline CDR1 and CDR2: MGHRA and YSYEKL. V was shortened by 2 bases and J by 2 bases, with 13 bases between the two germline ends. CDR3 in amino acids: CASSQPRRGTYEQYF. The DNA of the CDR3 is TGCGCCAGCAGCCAACCGCGCCGCGGGACCTACGAGCAGTACTTC.

CDR3 sequence reads: CASSSQGGSSYNSPLHF. CDR3 coding DNA: TGCGCCAGCAGCTCACAGGGGGGAAGCTCCTATAATTCACCCCTCCACTTT. V usage is TRBV5-1 and J usage is TRBJ1-6; 8 bases are shared with TRBD1. The J segment lost 0 bases and the V segment lost 3 bases, leaving 5 bases of the junction unmatched. This CDR3 is built from 17 residues. Germline V gene sequence: CDR1 SGHRS, CDR2 YFSETQ.

The chain couples TRBV19 to TRBJ2-1, with 12 bases matching TRBD2. With V trimmed by 3 bases and J by 6 bases, 6 bases remained unmatched. Germline V lookup: CDR1 LNHDA, CDR2 SQIVND (reference sequence). The CDR3 is made up of 16 amino acids. The CDR3 region is CASSIAGTSGSNEQFF. CDR3 DNA sequence: TGTGCCAGTAGTATTGCCGGGACTAGCGGGTCCAATGAGCAGTTCTTC.

This clone appeared a few times. The chain employs TRBV7-9 and TRBJ1-3; D remains unclear. The ends were cut back, 5 bases at V and 3 bases at J, with 14 bases in the middle. This CDR3 is built from 15 residues. The germline gives CDR1 SEHNR, CDR2 FQNEAQ (reference sequence). The chain's CDR3 is CASSPPLLGGNTIYF. Here the CDR3 DNA reads TGTGCCAGCAGCCCCCCCCTACTCGGTGGAAACACCATATATTTT.

Only a few counts were recorded for this clone. V is TRBV6-5 and J is TRBJ2-7; 8 bases match TRBD2. The V segment lost 2 bases and the J segment 5 bases; nucleotides outside the gene matches: 8. CDR1 and CDR2 (germline): MNHEY, SVGAGI. The CDR3 loop spans 15 amino acids. The CDR3 here is CASSYTGTRLDEQYF. The CDR3 DNA sequence: TGTGCCAGCAGTTACACCGGGACTAGACTAGACGAGCAGTACTTC.

This clone was detected only once. The V and J genes are TRBV5-1 and TRBJ1-1, with a weak D call TRBD1 (6 bases). Trimming removed 4 bases from V and 2 bases from J, with 12 bases in between. The CDR3 runs to 14 residues. Germline V gene sequence: CDR1 SGHRS, CDR2 YFSETQ. CDR3 sequence: CASSPDSFNTEAFF. The CDR3 nucleotides read TGCGCCAGCAGCCCGGACAGCTTTAACACTGAAGCTTTCTTT.

The rearrangement links TRBV6-5 to TRBJ1-2, with D tentatively TRBD1 (6 bases). From germline, CDR1 is MNHEY and CDR2 SVGAGI. This CDR3 is 12 amino acids long. V was trimmed by 8 bases and J by 3 bases, leaving 10 bases between them. The CDR3 coding sequence is TGTGCCAGCGCCGGGGGGCACTATGGCTACACCTTC. Its translation is CASAGGHYGYTF.

This clone has a single count. V and J are TRBV12-5 and TRBJ2-5; 10 bases agree with TRBD2. The V gene's germline CDR1 is LGHNT and CDR2 FRNRAP. CDR3 size: 16 residues. J was trimmed by 6 bases and V by 0 bases; bases with no gene match: 7. The CDR3 DNA is TGTGCTAGTGGTTTGGTAAATAGCGGGAGGATACAGACCCAGTACTTC. Amino acids: CASGLVNSGRIQTQYF.

The chain recombines TRBV10-2 with TRBJ2-5; no reliable D call. The CDR3 extends over 13 amino acids. Trimming shortened V by 2 bases and J by 7 bases, and 11 bases separated the two germline ends. From germline, CDR1 is WSHSY and CDR2 SAAADI. Here the CDR3 reads CASSESRTGTQYF. The CDR3 nucleotides read TGCGCCAGCAGTGAGAGTCGTACGGGGACCCAGTACTTC.

The rearrangement uses TRBV7-8 and TRBJ1-1, with no clear D. There are 13 residues in the CDR3. Trimming stripped 7 bases from V and 1 base from J, with 10 bases between. The V gene's germline CDR1 is SGHVS and CDR2 FQNEAQ. The CDR3 here is CASNRRQNTEAFF. CDR3 nucleotide sequence: TGTGCCAGCAACCGACGACAGAACACTGAAGCTTTCTTT.

The chain recombines TRBV19 with TRBJ1-1; the D gene is possibly TRBD1 (6 bases). V gave up 3 bases and J gave up 0 bases, with 8 bases separating them. The length of the CDR3 is 14 residues. Germline assignment: CDR1 LNHDA and CDR2 SQIVND (reference sequence). CDR3 region: CASSMTGVNTEAFF. CDR3 DNA sequence: TGTGCCAGTAGTATGACAGGAGTGAACACTGAAGCTTTCTTT.